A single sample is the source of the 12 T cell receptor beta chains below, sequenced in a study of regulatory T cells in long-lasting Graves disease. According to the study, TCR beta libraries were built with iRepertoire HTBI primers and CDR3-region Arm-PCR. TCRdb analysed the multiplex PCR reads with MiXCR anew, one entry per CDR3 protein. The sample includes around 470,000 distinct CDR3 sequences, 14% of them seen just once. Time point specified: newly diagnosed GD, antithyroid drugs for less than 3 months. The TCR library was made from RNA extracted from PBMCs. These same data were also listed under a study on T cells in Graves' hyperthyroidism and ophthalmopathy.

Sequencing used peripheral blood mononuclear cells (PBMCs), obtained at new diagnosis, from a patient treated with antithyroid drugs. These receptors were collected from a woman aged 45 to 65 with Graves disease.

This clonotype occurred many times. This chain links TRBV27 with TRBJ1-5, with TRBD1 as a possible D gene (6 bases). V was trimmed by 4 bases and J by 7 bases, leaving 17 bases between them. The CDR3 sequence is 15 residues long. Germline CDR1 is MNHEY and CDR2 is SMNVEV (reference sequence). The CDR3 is CASSSTSGARQPQHF. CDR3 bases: TGTGCCAGCAGTTCTACCTCAGGGGCACGCCAGCCCCAGCATTTT.

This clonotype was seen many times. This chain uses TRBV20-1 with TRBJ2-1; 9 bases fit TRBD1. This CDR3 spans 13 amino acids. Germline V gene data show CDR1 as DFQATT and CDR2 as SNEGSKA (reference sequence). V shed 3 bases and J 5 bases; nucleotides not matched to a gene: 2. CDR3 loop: CSASGTGNNEQFF. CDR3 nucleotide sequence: TGCAGTGCTAGTGGGACAGGGAACAATGAGCAGTTCTTC.

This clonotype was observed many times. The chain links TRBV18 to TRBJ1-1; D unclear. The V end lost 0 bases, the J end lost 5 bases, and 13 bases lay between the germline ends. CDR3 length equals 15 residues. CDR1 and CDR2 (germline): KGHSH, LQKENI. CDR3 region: CASSPPSGRDTEAFF. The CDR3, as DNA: TGTGCCAGCTCACCACCGTCAGGAAGAGATACTGAAGCTTTCTTT.

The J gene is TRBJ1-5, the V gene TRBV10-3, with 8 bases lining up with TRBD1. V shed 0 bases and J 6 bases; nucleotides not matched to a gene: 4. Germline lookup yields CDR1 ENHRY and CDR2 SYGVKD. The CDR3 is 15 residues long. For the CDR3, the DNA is TGTGCCATCAGTGAGTCCGGACAGGGAGGTCAGCCCCAGCATTTT. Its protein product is CAISESGQGGQPQHF.

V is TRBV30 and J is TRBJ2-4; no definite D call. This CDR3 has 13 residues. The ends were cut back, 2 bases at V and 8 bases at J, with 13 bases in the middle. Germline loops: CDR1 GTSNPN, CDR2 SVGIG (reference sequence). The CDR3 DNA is TGTGCCTGGAGTTTTAGAGGAATATACATTCAGTACTTC. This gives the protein CAWSFRGIYIQYF.

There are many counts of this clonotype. The CDR3 DNA is TGCAGCGTTGAAGCCAGGGACCACTACGAGCAGTACTTC. It specifies CSVEARDHYEQYF. This chain joins TRBV29-1 and TRBJ2-7, with D perhaps assigned TRBD1 or TRBD2 (5 bases each). CDR1 and CDR2 from the germline V gene are SQVTM and ANQGSEA. The CDR3 has 13 residues. V lost 1 base and J 3 bases, leaving 10 bases between the germline ends.

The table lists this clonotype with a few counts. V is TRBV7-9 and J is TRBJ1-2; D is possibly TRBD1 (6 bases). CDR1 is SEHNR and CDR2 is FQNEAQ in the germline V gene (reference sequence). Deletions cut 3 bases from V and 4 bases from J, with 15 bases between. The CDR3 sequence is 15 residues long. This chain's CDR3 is CASSFAGGRSYGYTF. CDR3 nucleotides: TGTGCCAGCAGCTTCGCCGGGGGCAGGAGCTATGGCTACACCTTC.

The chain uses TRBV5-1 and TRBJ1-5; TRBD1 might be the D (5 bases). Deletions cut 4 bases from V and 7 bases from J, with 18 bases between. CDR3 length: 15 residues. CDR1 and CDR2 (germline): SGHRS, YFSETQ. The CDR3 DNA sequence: TGCGCCAGCAGCAGCCTCGGGACCGAAGGACAGCCCCAGCATTTT. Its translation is CASSSLGTEGQPQHF. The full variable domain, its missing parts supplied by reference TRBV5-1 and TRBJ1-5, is KAGVTQTPRYLIKTRGQQVTLSCSPISGHRSVSWYQQTPGQGLQFLFEYFSETQRNKGNFPGRFSGRQFSNSRSEMNVSTLELGDSALYLCASSSLGTEGQPQHFGDGTRLSIL.

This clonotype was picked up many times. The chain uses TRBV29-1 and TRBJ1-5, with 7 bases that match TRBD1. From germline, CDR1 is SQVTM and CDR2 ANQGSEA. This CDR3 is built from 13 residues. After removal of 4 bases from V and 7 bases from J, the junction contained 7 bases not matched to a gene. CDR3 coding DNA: TGCAGCGTTGCACAGGGGAGCGGGCAGCCCCAGCATTTT. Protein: CSVAQGSGQPQHF.

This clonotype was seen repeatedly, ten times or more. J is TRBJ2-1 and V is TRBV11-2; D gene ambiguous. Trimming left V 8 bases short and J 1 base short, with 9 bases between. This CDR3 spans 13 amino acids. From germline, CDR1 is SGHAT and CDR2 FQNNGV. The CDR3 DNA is TGTGCCAGCGGACGTACTTCCTACAATGAGCAGTTCTTC. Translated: CASGRTSYNEQFF.

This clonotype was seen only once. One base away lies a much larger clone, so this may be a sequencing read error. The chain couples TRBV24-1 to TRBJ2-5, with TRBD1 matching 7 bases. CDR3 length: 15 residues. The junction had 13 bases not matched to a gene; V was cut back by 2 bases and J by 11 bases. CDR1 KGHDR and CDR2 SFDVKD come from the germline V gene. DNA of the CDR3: TGTGCCACCAGTGATTCCCAGACAGGGAGAAATGAGCAGTACTTC. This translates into CATSDSQTGRNEQYF.

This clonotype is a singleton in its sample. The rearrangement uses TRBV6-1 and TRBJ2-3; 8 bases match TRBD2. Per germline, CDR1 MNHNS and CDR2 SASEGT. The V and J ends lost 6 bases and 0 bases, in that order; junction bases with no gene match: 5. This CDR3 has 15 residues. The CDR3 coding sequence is TGTGCCAGCAGAAAAGCGGGAGCTAGCACAGATACGCAGTATTTT. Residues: CASRKAGASTDTQYF.